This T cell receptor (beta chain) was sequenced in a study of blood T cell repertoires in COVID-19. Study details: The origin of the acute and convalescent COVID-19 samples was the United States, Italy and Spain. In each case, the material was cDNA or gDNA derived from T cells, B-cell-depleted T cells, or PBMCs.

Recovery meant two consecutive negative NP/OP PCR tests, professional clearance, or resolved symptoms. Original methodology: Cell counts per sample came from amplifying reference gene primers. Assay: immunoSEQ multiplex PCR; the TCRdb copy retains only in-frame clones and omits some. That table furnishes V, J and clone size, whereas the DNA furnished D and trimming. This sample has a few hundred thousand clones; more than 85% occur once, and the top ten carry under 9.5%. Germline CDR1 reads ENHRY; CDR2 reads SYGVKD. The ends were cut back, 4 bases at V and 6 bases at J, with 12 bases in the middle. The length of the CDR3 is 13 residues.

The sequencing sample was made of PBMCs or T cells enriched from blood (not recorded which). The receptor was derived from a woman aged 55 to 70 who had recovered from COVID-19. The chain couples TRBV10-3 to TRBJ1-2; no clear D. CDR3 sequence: CAISGPGGHGYTF. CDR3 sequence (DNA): TGTGCCATCAGTGGGCCCGGCGGCCATGGCTACACCTTC.